Listed below are T cell receptor beta chains from one sample, sequenced in a study of Graves' ophthalmopathy and Graves' hyperthyroidism. TCRdb recomputed calls from the multiplex PCR reads with MiXCR, one row per CDR3 protein. Of over a million distinct CDR3 sequences in the sample, about 36% are singletons; the top ten hold approximately 12%. Specimen: peripheral blood or thyroid tissue (not recorded which). Receptors were obtained from an adult man with Graves' hyperthyroidism. Each CDR3 is given with its conserved first and last residue. Each record gives: D gene, J gene, clone size, V gene, CDR3 protein, CDR3 DNA. A D gene is named only where the DNA matches it firmly. Part of the rows lack a size; the others show once, few, many or a class for expanded clones.

D: -; J: TRBJ2-7; size: -; V: TRBV29-1; CDR3: CSVEDLGWEQYF; DNA: TGCAGCGTGGAAGACCTGGGGTGGGAGCAGTACTTC
D: -; J: TRBJ2-2; size: few; V: TRBV20-1; CDR3: CSARDPWAGDNTGELFF; DNA: TGCAGTGCTAGAGATCCGTGGGCAGGGGATAACACCGGGGAGCTGTTTTTT
D: TRBD1; J: TRBJ1-1; size: -; V: TRBV2; CDR3: CAGTGGRNTEAFF; DNA: TGTGCCGGGACAGGGGGTAGGAACACTGAAGCTTTCTTT
D: -; J: TRBJ1-1; size: -; V: TRBV7-9; CDR3: CASRAGPEAFF; DNA: TGTGCCAGCAGGGCTGGACCTGAAGCTTTCTTT
D: -; J: TRBJ1-2; size: many; V: TRBV29-1; CDR3: CSGGETGPYSYTF; DNA: TGCAGCGGGGGGGAGACAGGCCCCTACAGCTACACCTTC
D: -; J: TRBJ1-2; size: -; V: TRBV14; CDR3: CASSQGAGGHYGYTF; DNA: TGTGCCAGCAGCCAAGGGGCCGGAGGGCACTATGGCTACACCTTC
D: -; J: TRBJ2-2; size: few; V: TRBV28; CDR3: CASGGGPGELFF; DNA: TGTGCCAGCGGGGGCGGTCCCGGGGAGCTGTTTTTT
D: -; J: TRBJ2-7; size: few; V: TRBV19; CDR3: CASSIRLSTYEQYF; DNA: TGTGCCAGTAGTATACGACTCAGTACCTACGAGCAGTACTTC
D: TRBD2; J: TRBJ2-5; size: many; V: TRBV24-1; CDR3: CATSDPGTSGSPLGETQYF; DNA: TGTGCCACCAGTGACCCCGGGACTAGCGGGAGCCCGCTGGGCGAGACCCAGTACTTC
D: -; J: TRBJ1-6; size: many; V: TRBV20-1; CDR3: CSASITEPSPLHF; DNA: TGCAGTGCTAGTATAACGGAGCCGTCACCCCTCCACTTT
D: -; J: TRBJ2-7; size: many; V: TRBV2; CDR3: CASSENGGAYEQYF; DNA: TGTGCCAGCAGTGAAAACGGAGGGGCCTACGAGCAGTACTTC
D: -; J: TRBJ2-5; size: many; V: TRBV7-2; CDR3: CASSLVAGRETQYF; DNA: TGTGCCAGCAGCTTAGTGGCGGGAAGGGAGACCCAGTACTTC
D: -; J: TRBJ2-7; size: -; V: TRBV20-1; CDR3: CSARLGRGNYEQYF; DNA: TGCAGTGCTAGGTTGGGGAGAGGGAACTACGAGCAGTACTTC
D: -; J: TRBJ2-5; size: many; V: TRBV7-6; CDR3: CASSLAQQDHDPRETQYF; DNA: TGTGCCAGCAGCTTAGCACAACAGGACCACGACCCCAGGGAGACCCAGTACTTC
D: -; J: TRBJ1-6; size: many; V: TRBV7-7; CDR3: CASSREPGPYNSPLHF; DNA: TGTGCCAGCAGCCGCGAACCGGGGCCTTATAATTCACCCCTCCACTTT
D: -; J: TRBJ2-6; size: -; V: TRBV7-2; CDR3: CASSRGDLGANVLTF; DNA: TGTGCCAGCAGCCGCGGGGACCTCGGGGCCAACGTCCTGACTTTC
D: TRBD1; J: TRBJ1-6; size: many; V: TRBV3-1; CDR3: CASSIDRGYSPLHF; DNA: TGTGCCAGCAGCATCGACAGGGGCTATTCACCCCTCCACTTT
D: TRBD2; J: TRBJ2-5; size: -; V: TRBV10-3; CDR3: CAISAVAGLQETQYF; DNA: TGTGCCATCAGTGCCGTAGCGGGTCTCCAAGAGACCCAGTACTTC
D: -; J: TRBJ2-7; size: few; V: TRBV6-2/TRBV6-3; CDR3: CASILRLNYEQYF; DNA: TGTGCCAGCATACTCAGGCTCAACTACGAGCAGTACTTC
D: TRBD2; J: TRBJ2-2; size: -; V: TRBV7-2; CDR3: CASMTSGANTGELFF; DNA: TGTGCCAGCATGACTAGCGGGGCGAACACCGGGGAGCTGTTTTTT
D: -; J: TRBJ1-1; size: -; V: TRBV7-2; CDR3: CASSRGWVGEGARASF; DNA: -
D: TRBD1; J: TRBJ1-3; size: -; V: TRBV20-1; CDR3: CSASDRLRFDRGTRNTIYF; DNA: TGCAGTGCTAGTGACCGATTACGATTCGACAGGGGTACTAGAAACACCATATATTTT
D: TRBD2; J: TRBJ2-5; size: many; V: TRBV2; CDR3: CASSVLAGKETQYF; DNA: TGTGCCAGCAGTGTACTAGCGGGGAAAGAGACCCAGTACTTC